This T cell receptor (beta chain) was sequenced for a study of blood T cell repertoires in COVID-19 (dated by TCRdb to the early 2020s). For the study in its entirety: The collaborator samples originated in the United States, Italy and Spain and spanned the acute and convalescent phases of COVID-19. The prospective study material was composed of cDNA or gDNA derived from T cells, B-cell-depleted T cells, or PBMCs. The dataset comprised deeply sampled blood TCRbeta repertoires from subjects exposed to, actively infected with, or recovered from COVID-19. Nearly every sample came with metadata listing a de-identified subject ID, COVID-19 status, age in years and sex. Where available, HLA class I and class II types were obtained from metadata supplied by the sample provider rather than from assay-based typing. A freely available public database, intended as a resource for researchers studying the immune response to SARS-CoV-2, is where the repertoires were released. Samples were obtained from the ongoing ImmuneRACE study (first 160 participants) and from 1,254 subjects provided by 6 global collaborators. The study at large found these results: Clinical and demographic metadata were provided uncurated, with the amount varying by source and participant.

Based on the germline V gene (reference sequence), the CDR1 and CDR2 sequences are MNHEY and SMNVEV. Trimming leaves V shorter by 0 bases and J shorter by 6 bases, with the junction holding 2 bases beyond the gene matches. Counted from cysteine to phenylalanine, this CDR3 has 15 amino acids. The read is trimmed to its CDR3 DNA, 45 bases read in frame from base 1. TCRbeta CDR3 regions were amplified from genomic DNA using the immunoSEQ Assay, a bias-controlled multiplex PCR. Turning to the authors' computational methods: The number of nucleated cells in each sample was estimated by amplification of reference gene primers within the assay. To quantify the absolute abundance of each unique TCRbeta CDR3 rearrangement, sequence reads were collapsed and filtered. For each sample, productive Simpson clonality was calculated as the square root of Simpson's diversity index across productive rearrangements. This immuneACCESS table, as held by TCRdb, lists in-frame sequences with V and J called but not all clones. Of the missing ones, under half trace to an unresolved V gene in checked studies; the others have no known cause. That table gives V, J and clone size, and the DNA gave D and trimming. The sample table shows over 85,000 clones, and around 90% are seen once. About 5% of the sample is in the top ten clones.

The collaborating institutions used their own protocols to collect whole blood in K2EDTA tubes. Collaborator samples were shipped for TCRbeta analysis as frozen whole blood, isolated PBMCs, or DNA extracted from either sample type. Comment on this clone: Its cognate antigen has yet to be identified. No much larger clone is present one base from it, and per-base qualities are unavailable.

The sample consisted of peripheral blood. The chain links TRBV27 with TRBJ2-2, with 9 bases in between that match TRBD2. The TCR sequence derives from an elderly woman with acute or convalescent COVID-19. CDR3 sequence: CASSLSAGGPGELFF. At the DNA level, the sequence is TGTGCCAGCAGTTTATCGGCGGGGGGGCCCGGGGAGCTGTTTTTT.